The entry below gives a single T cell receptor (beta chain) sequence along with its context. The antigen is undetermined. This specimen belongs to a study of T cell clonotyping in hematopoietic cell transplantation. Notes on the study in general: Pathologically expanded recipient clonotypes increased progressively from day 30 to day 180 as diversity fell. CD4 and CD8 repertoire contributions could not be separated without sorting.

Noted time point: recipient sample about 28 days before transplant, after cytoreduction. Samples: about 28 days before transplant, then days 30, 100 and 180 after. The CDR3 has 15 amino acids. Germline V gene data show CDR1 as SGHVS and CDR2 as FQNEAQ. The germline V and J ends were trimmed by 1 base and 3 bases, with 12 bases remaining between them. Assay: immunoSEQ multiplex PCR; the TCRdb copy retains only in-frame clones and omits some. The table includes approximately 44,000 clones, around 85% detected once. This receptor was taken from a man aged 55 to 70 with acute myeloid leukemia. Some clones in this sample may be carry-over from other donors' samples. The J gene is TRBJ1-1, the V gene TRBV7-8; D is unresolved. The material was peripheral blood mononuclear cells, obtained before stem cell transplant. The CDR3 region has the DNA TGTGCCAGCAGCTTAGATCCGGGGATGGACACTGAAGCTTTCTTT. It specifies CASSLDPGMDTEAFF.